Listed here are 7 T cell receptor beta chains from one sample, sequenced in a study of shared T cell receptors in the human thymus. TCRdb's table, derived via immunoSEQ multiplex PCR, lists solely in-frame clones and lacks some. Of approximately 68,000 clones listed, nearly 95% are singletons. What was sequenced was thymocytes. The receptors stem from a human donor.

The V gene is TRBV11-3, the J gene TRBJ2-7; possibly TRBD1 for D (7 bases). Germline V gene data show CDR1 as SGHNT and CDR2 as YENEEA. This CDR3 is built from 13 residues. V lost 7 bases to trimming and J lost 3 bases, with 13 bases between them. CDR3 protein: CASTGQGGYEQYF. The CDR3 DNA reads as TGTGCCAGCACTGGTCAGGGGGGCTACGAGCAGTACTTC.

The rearrangement uses TRBV4-1 and TRBJ1-1, with 8 positions matching TRBD1. The germline CDR1 and CDR2 sequences are MGHRA and YSYEKL. The CDR3 is 15 residues long. The V segment lost 5 bases and the J segment 5 bases; nucleotides outside the gene matches: 10. In DNA, the CDR3 is TGCGCCAGCAGCAAAGGACAGGGAGGGGGGACTGAAGCTTTCTTT. Translated, it gives CASSKGQGGGTEAFF.

This sequence joins TRBV19 and TRBJ1-2, with D perhaps TRBD1 (5 bases). The germline CDR1 and CDR2 sequences are LNHDA and SQIVND (reference sequence). V gave up 7 bases and J gave up 3 bases, with 12 bases separating them. The CDR3 sequence is 13 residues long. CDR3 DNA: TGTGCCAGTACCTCGGGGGTCCACTATGGCTACACCTTC. Translating it yields CASTSGVHYGYTF.

The genes are TRBV5-1 and TRBJ2-3; 12 nucleotides line up with TRBD1. The CDR3 has 17 amino acids. V lost 5 bases, J lost 11 bases, and 18 bases stayed unmatched. The V gene's germline CDR1 is SGHRS and CDR2 YFSETQ. This CDR3 is CASSLKTGTGGLPGQYF. DNA of the CDR3: TGCGCCAGCAGTTTGAAAACCGGGACAGGGGGCCTCCCTGGGCAGTATTTT.

V is TRBV2 and J is TRBJ2-1; 8 positions match TRBD1. The V gene end was trimmed by 6 bases and the J gene end by 6 bases; junction bases not matched to a gene: 16. CDR1 is SNHLY, CDR2 FYNNEI, per germline. This CDR3 spans 17 amino acids. The CDR3 sequence: CASREPDRASICNEQFF. CDR3 in DNA: TGTGCCAGCAGGGAGCCGGACAGGGCATCTATTTGCAATGAGCAGTTCTTC.

The chain combines TRBV5-1 with TRBJ2-2; the match to TRBD1 covers 9 bases. The CDR3 spans 15 residues. V trimming: 4 bases; J trimming: 3 bases; junction bases outside the gene matches: 4. CDR1 and CDR2 from the germline V gene are SGHRS and YFSETQ. The CDR3 coding sequence is TGCGCCAGCAGCCCACAGGGGGCGCACACCGGGGAGCTGTTTTTT. It encodes CASSPQGAHTGELFF.

The V gene is TRBV11-2, the J gene TRBJ1-2; 8 positions match TRBD1. The germline gives CDR1 SGHAT, CDR2 FQNNGV. This CDR3 has 17 residues. After removal of 1 base from V and 5 bases from J, the junction contained 12 bases not matched to a gene. CDR3 nucleotide sequence: TGTGCCAGCAGCTTAGGTGTGGGCAGGGGGCGGTTATATGGCTACACCTTC. Translation: CASSLGVGRGRLYGYTF.